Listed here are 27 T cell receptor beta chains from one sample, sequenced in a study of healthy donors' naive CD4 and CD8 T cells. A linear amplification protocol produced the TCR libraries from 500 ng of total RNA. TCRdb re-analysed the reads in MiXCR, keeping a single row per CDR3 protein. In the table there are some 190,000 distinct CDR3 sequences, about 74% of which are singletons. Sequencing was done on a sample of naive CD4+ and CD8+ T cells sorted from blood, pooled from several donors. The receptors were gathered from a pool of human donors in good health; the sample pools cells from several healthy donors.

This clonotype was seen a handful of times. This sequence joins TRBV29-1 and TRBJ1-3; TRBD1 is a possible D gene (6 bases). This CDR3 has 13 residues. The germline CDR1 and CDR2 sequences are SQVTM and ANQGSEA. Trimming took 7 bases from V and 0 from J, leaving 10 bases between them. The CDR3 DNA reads TGCAGCGGTCGGGACAACTCTGGAAACACCATATATTTT. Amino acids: CSGRDNSGNTIYF.

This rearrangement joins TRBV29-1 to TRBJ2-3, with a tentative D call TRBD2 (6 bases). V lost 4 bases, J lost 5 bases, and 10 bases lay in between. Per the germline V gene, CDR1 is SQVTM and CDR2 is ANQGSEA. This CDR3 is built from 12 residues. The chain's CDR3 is CSVGPGGDTQYF. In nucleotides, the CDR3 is TGCAGCGTTGGCCCCGGGGGAGATACGCAGTATTTT.

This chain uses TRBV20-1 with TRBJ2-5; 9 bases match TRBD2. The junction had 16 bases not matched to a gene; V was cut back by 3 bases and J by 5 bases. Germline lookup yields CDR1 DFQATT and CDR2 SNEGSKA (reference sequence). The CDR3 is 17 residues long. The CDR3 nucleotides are TGCAGTGCTAGTCCTGTGGACTTGCGGGAGGGCCGGGAGACCCAGTACTTC. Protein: CSASPVDLREGRETQYF.

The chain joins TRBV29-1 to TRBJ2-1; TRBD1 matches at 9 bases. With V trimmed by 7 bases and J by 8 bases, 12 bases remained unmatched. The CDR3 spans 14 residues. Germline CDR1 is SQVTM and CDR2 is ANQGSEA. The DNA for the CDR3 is TGCAGCGCGCAGGGGACAGGGTACGGCGATGAGCAGTTCTTC. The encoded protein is CSAQGTGYGDEQFF.

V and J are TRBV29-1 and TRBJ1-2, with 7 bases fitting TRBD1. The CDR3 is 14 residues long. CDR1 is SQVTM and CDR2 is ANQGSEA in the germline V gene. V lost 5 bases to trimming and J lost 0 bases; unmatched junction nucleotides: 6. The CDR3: CSVIGQETNYGYTF. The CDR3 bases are TGCAGCGTTATAGGACAGGAGACTAACTATGGCTACACCTTC.

The CDR3 reads CSARDRDHDSTDTQYF. The CDR3 region has the DNA TGCAGTGCTAGAGATCGGGACCACGATAGCACAGATACGCAGTATTTT. V is TRBV20-1 and J is TRBJ2-3, with D perhaps TRBD1 or TRBD2 (5 bases each). Trimming cost V 0 bases and J 0 bases, with 13 bases left between them. This CDR3 spans 16 amino acids. CDR1 is DFQATT, CDR2 SNEGSKA, per germline (reference sequence).

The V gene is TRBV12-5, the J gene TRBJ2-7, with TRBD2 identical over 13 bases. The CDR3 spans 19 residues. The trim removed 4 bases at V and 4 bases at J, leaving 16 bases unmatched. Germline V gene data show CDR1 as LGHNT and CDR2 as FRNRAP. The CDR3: CASGSPSGLAGARGYEQYF. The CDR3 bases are TGTGCTAGTGGTTCCCCTTCCGGACTAGCGGGAGCCCGTGGATACGAGCAGTACTTC.

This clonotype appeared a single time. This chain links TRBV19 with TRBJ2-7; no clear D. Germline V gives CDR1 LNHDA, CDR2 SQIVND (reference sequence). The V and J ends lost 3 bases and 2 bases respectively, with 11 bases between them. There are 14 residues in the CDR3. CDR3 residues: CASSMSARTYEQYF. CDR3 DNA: TGTGCCAGTAGTATGAGCGCAAGAACCTACGAGCAGTACTTC.

The CDR3 nucleotides are TGTGCCAGCAGTTCCTATCACCTTTACGAGCAGTACTTC. This translates into CASSSYHLYEQYF. This chain connects TRBV6-1 to TRBJ2-7; the D is unclear. CDR1 and CDR2 from the germline V gene are MNHNS and SASEGT. The CDR3 is made up of 13 amino acids. V was trimmed by 5 bases and J by 4 bases, leaving 12 bases between them.

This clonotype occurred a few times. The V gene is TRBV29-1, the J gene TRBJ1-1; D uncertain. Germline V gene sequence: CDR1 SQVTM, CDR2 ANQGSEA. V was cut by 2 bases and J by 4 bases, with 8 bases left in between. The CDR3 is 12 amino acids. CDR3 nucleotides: TGCAGCGTTGAACCTCGGGGCACTGAAGCTTTCTTT. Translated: CSVEPRGTEAFF.

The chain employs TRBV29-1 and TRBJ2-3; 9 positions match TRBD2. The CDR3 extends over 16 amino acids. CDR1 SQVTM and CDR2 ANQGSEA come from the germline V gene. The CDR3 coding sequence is TGCAGGAGGCTAGCGGGAATAAAACTTAGCACAGATACGCAGTATTTT. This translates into CRRLAGIKLSTDTQYF.

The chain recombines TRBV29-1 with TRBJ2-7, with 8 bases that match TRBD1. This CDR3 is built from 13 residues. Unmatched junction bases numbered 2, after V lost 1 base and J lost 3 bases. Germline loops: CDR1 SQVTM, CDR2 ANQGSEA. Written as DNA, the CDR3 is TGCAGCGTTGAAGCGGGACAGGACTACGAGCAGTACTTC. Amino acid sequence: CSVEAGQDYEQYF.

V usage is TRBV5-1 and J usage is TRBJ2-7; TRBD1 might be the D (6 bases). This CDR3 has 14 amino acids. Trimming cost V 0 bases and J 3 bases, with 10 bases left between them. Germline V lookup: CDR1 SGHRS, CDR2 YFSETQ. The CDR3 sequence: CASSLATGFYEQYF. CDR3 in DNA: TGCGCCAGCAGCTTGGCAACAGGGTTCTACGAGCAGTACTTC.

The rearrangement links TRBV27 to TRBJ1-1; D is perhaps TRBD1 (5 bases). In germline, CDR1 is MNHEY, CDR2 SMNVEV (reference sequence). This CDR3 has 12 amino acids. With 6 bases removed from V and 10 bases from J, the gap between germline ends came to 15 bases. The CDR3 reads CASRLRDLGAFF. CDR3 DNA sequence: TGTGCCAGCAGGCTCAGGGATTTAGGAGCTTTCTTT.

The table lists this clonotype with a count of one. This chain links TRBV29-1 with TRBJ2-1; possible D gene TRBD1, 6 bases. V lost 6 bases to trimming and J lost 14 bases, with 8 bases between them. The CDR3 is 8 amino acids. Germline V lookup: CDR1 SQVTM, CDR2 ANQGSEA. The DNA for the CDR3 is TGCAGCGTCGCAGGGGAGTTCTTC. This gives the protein CSVAGEFF.

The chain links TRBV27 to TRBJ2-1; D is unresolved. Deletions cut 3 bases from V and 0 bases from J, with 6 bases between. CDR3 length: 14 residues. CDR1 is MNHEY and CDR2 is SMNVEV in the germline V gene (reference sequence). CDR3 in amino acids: CASSFGSSYNEQFF. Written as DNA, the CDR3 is TGTGCCAGCAGTTTCGGAAGCTCCTACAATGAGCAGTTCTTC.

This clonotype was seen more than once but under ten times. The CDR3 bases are TGTGCCAGCAACCTAGGGCCGACGAACACTGAAGCTTTCTTT. Protein product: CASNLGPTNTEAFF. This rearrangement joins TRBV6-5 to TRBJ1-1; no firm D call. Germline loops: CDR1 MNHEY, CDR2 SVGAGI. This CDR3 is 14 amino acids long. V lost 7 bases, J lost 1 base, and 13 bases lay in between.

The CDR3 coding sequence is TGCGCCAGCAGCCGATTACAGGGGTGGAAGCAGTACTTC. It encodes CASSRLQGWKQYF. J is TRBJ2-7 and V is TRBV4-3, with 7 nucleotides matching TRBD1. Germline CDR1 reads LGHNA; CDR2 reads YSLEER. The CDR3 is 13 residues long. The junction had 8 bases not matched to a gene; V was cut back by 4 bases and J by 8 bases.

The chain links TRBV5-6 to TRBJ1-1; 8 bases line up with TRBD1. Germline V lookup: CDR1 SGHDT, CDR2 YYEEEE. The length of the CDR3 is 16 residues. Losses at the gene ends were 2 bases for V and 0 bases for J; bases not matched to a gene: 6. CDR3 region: CASSFRDRSLNTEAFF. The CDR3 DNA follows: TGTGCCAGCAGCTTCCGGGACAGGTCTCTGAACACTGAAGCTTTCTTT. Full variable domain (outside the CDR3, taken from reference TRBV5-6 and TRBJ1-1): DAGVTQSPTHLIKTRGQQVTLRCSPKSGHDTVSWYQQALGQGPQFIFQYYEEEERQRGNFPDRFSGHQFPNYSSELNVNALLLGDSALYLCASSFRDRSLNTEAFFGQGTRLTVV.

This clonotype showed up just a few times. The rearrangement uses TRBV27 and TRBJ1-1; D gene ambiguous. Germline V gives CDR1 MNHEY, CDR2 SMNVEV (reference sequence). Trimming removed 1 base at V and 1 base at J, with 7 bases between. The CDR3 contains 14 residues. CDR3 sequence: CASSLFGQNTEAFF. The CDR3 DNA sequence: TGTGCCAGCAGTTTATTTGGCCAGAACACTGAAGCTTTCTTT.

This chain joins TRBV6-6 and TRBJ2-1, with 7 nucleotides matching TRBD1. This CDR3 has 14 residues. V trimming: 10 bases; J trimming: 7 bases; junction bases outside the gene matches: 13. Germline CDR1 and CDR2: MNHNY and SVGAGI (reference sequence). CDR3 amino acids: CAIMTNRGANEQFF. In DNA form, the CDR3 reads TGTGCCATCATGACCAACAGGGGAGCAAATGAGCAGTTCTTC.

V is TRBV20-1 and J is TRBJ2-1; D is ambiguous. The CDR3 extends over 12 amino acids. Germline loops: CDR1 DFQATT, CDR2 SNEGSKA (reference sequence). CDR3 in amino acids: CSAPNIEEEQFF. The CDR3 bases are TGCAGCGCCCCCAATATAGAGGAGGAGCAGTTCTTC.

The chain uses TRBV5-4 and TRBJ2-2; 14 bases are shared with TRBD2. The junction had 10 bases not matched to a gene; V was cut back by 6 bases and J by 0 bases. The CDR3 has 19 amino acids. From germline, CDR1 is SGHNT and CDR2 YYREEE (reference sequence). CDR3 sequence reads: CASTVGLAGGPTNTGELFF. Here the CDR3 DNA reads TGTGCCAGCACGGTCGGACTAGCGGGGGGCCCAACGAACACCGGGGAGCTGTTTTTT.

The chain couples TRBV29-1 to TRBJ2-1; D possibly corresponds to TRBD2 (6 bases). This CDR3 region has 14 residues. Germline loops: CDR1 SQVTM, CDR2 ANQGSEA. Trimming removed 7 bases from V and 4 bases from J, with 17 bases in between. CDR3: CSAGGSGTYNEQFF. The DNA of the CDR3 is TGCAGCGCCGGGGGTAGCGGAACTTACAATGAGCAGTTCTTC.

CDR3 coding DNA: TGTGCCTGGAGTGTACAGTTGGCGAACACTGAAGCTTTCTTT. Translated, it gives CAWSVQLANTEAFF. This chain joins TRBV30 and TRBJ1-1; D call uncertain. The length of the CDR3 is 14 residues. The V end was cut by 0 bases, the J end by 1 base, with 9 bases between. CDR1 is GTSNPN, CDR2 SVGIG, per germline (reference sequence).

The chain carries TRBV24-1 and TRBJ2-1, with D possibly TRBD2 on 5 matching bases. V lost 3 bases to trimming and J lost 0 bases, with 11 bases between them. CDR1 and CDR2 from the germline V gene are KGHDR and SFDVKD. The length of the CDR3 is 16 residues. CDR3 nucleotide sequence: TGTGCCACCAGTGATAAAGCGGAGAGCTCCTACAATGAGCAGTTCTTC. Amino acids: CATSDKAESSYNEQFF.

Here the CDR3 reads CASSYLTAPEAFF. The CDR3, as DNA: TGTGCCAGCAGTTACCTGACGGCTCCTGAAGCTTTCTTT. The chain uses TRBV6-6 and TRBJ1-1; D gene ambiguous. The germline V and J ends were trimmed by 2 bases and 6 bases, with 10 bases remaining between them. This CDR3 is 13 amino acids long. Germline V gene sequence: CDR1 MNHNY, CDR2 SVGAGI (reference sequence).